The clone carrying this T cell receptor (beta chain) has just a few counts. The junction had 3 bases not matched to a gene; V was cut back by 5 bases and J by 3 bases. Germline CDR1 and CDR2: LNHDA and SQIVND (reference sequence). The CDR3 loop spans 13 amino acids. Generated by immunoSEQ multiplex PCR, the TCRdb table keeps only in-frame clones and is missing some. The sample consists of some 80,000 clones, roughly 84% of them appearing once. The data were taken from a study of blood T cell repertoires in COVID-19. Study as a whole: Nucleic acid was either cDNA or gDNA, and it came from T cells, B-cell-depleted T cells, or PBMCs.

The TCR sequence derives from a woman aged 45-65 years with acute or convalescent COVID-19. V usage is TRBV19 and J usage is TRBJ2-7; 8 bases fit TRBD1. Specimen: peripheral blood. CDR3 region: CASSAGQVYEQYF. CDR3 in DNA: TGTGCCAGTAGTGCGGGACAGGTCTACGAGCAGTACTTC. Using reference TRBV19 and TRBJ2-7 for the parts outside the CDR3, the full variable domain is DGGITQSPKYLFRKEGQNVTLSCEQNLNHDAMYWYRQDPGQGLRLIYYSQIVNDFQKGDIAEGYSVSREKKESFPLTVTSAQKNPTAFYLCASSAGQVYEQYFGPGTRLTVT.